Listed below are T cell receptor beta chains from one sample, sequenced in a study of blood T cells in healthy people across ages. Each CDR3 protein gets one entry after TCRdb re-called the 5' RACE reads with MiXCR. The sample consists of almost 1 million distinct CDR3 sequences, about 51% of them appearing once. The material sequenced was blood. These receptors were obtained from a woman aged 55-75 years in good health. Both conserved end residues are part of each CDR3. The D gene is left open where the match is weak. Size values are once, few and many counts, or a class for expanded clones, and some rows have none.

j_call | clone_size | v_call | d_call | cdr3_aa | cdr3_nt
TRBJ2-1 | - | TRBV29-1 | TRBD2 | CSVDLAGVNEQLF | TGCAGCGTTGACCTAGCGGGAGTCAATGAGCAGCTCTTC
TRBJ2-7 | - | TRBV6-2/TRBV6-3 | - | CASSYGFRGPGSYEQYF | TGTGCCAGCAGTTACGGATTTCGGGGTCCCGGCTCCTACGAGCAGTACTTC
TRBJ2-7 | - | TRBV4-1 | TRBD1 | CASGTGGYEQYF | TGCGCCAGCGGAACAGGGGGCTACGAGCAGTACTTC
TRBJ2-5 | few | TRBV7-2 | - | CASSSPTRSPETQYF | TGTGCCAGCAGCTCACCGACTAGGAGTCCCGAGACCCAGTACTTC
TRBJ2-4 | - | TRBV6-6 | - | CASRGRGAVEQYF | TGTGCCAGCCGGGGACGGGGGGCAGTTGAGCAGTACTTC
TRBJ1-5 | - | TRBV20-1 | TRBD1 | CSARGDRENQPQHF | TGCAGTGCTAGAGGGGACAGGGAGAATCAGCCCCAGCATTTT
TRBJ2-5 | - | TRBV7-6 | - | CASSLEFLGAQETQYF | TGTGCCAGCAGCTTAGAATTCCTGGGGGCCCAAGAGACCCAGTACTTC
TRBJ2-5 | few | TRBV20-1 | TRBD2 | CSAAGLGIQETQYF | TGCAGCGCAGCGGGGCTGGGAATACAAGAGACCCAGTACTTC
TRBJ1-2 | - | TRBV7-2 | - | CASSKDCGYTF | TGTGCCAGCAGCAAGGACTGTGGCTACACCTTC
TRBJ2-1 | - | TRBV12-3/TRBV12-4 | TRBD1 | CASSPIGQGVYNEQFF | TGTGCCAGCAGCCCCATTGGACAGGGAGTCTACAATGAGCAGTTCTTC
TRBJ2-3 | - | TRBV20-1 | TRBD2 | CSARRWGSGRSGDTQYF | TGCAGTGCTAGGAGGTGGGGTAGCGGGAGGTCCGGAGATACGCAGTATTTT
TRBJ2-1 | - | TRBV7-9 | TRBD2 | CAGSQAGALFF | TGTGCCGGCAGCCAAGCGGGAGCACTGTTCTTC
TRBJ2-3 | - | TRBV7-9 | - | CASSSSRGGTDTQYF | TGTGCCAGCAGCTCCTCCCGAGGGGGCACAGATACGCAGTATTTT
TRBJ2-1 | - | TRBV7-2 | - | CASSLGGGPQGYEQFF | TGTGCCAGCAGCTTAGGGGGGGGACCACAGGGTTATGAGCAGTTCTTC
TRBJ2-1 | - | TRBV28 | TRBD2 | CASRLPGLVHEQFF | TGTGCCAGCAGGCTACCGGGACTAGTTCATGAGCAGTTCTTC
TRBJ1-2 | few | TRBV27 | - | CASSLYPGSNGYTF | TGTGCCAGCAGTTTATATCCAGGGTCGAATGGCTACACCTTC
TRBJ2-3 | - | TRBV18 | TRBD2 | CASSPLGTSGLDTQYF | TGTGCCAGCTCACCCCTCGGGACTAGCGGCTTAGATACGCAGTATTTT
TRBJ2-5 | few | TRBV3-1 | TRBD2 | CASSQGGGVAGEETQYF | TGTGCCAGCAGCCAAGGAGGTGGGGTCGCGGGGGAAGAGACCCAGTACTTC
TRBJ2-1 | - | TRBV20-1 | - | CSALRGAQDEQFF | TGCAGTGCTCTCCGGGGGGCCCAGGATGAGCAGTTCTTC
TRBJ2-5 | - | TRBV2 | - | CASTTDRQQETQYF | TGTGCCAGCACGACCGACAGACAGCAAGAGACCCAGTACTTC
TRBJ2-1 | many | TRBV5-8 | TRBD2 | CASSLLLELAGANEQFF | TGTGCCAGCAGCTTGCTGCTCGAACTAGCGGGAGCCAATGAGCAGTTCTTC
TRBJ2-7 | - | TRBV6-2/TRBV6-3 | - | CASSFGSVPRGEQYF | TGTGCCAGCAGTTTTGGGTCAGTCCCCCGAGGAGAGCAGTACTTC
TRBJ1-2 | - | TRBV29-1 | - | CSVRRQDGYTF | TGCAGCGTGCGTCGACAGGATGGCTACACCTTC
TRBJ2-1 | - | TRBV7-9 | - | CASSLAAVAYNEQFF | TGTGCCAGCAGCTTAGCGGCAGTGGCCTACAATGAGCAGTTCTTC
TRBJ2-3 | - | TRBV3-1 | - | CASSRGAGTSTDTQYF | TGTGCCAGCAGCCGGGGCGCGGGTACTAGCACAGATACGCAGTATTTT
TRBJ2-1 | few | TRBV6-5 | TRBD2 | CASSAPGLAQNEQFF | TGTGCCAGCAGCGCACCGGGACTAGCGCAGAATGAGCAGTTCTTC
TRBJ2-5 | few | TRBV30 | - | CAGSGTNETQYF | TGTGCCGGGAGTGGTACTAACGAGACCCAGTACTTC
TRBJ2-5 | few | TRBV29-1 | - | CSVAPQHRETQYF | TGCAGCGTTGCCCCCCAGCATAGGGAGACCCAGTACTTC
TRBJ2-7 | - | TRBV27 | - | CASRTGKRLDEQYF | TGTGCCAGCAGGACGGGAAAGAGACTAGACGAGCAGTACTTC
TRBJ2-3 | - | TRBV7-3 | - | CASGAGHSSDTQYF | TGTGCCAGCGGGGCAGGCCATTCGTCGGATACGCAGTATTTT
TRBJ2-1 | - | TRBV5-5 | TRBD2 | CASTGLAGRNEQFF | TGTGCCAGCACGGGACTAGCGGGACGCAATGAGCAGTTCTTC
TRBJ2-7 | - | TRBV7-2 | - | CPSSPRRAGPHEQYF | TGTCCCAGCAGCCCCCGTCGTGCGGGACCCCACGAGCAGTACTTC
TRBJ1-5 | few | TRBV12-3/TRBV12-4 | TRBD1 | CASSRDRAGQPQHF | TGTGCCAGCAGCCGAGACAGGGCAGGTCAGCCCCAGCATTTT
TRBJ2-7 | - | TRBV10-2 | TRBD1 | CASSESGQATYEQYF | TGCGCCAGCAGTGAGTCGGGACAGGCCACCTACGAGCAGTACTTC
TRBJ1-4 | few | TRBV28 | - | CASRRGGTNEKLFF | TGTGCCAGCAGGAGGGGCGGCACTAATGAAAAACTGTTTTTT
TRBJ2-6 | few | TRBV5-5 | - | CASSLTFVRGANVLTF | TGTGCCAGCAGCTTGACGTTCGTTAGGGGGGCCAACGTCCTGACTTTC
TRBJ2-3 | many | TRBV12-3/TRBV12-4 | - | CASSLRLSTDTQYF | TGTGCCAGCAGCTTAAGGCTGAGCACAGATACGCAGTATTTT
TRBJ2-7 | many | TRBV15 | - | CATSKPGVYEQYF | TGTGCCACCAGCAAACCGGGCGTCTACGAGCAGTACTTC
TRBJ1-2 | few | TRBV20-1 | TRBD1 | CSARPPQATGGSGYTF | TGCAGTGCTAGACCGCCCCAGGCGACAGGGGGCTCTGGCTACACCTTC
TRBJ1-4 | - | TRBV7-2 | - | CASSLGPPGPLNEKLFF | TGTGCCAGCAGCTTAGGGCCCCCGGGGCCCCTTAATGAAAAACTGTTTTTT
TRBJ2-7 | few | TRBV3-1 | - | CASSQAPLFYEKRYEQYF | TGTGCCAGCAGCCAAGCCCCCCTCTTTTACGAAAAGCGTTACGAGCAGTACTTC
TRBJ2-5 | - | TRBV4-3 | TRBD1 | CASSQGTGVKGTQYF | TGCGCCAGCAGCCAAGGGACAGGGGTTAAGGGGACCCAGTACTTC
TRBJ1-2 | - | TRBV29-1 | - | CSGDQARVYTF | TGCAGCGGTGACCAGGCGAGGGTCTACACCTTC
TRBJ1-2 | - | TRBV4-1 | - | CASSQVGRGPYGYTF | TGCGCCAGCAGCCAAGTGGGAAGGGGACCCTATGGCTACACCTTC
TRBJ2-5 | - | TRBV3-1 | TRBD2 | CASSHLASGIDQETQYF | TGTGCCAGCAGCCACCTCGCCAGCGGGATAGACCAAGAGACCCAGTACTTC
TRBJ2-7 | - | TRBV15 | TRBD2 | CATSREGAGGSEQYF | TGTGCCACCAGCAGAGAGGGTGCGGGGGGCAGCGAGCAGTACTTC
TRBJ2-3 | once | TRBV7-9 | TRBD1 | CASSFVRTGNTDTQYF | TGTGCCAGCAGCTTTGTTAGGACAGGGAACACAGATACGCAGTATTTT
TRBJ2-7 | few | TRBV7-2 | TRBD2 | CASSWRLAGGYEQYF | TGTGCCAGCAGCTGGCGACTAGCGGGAGGGTACGAGCAGTACTTC
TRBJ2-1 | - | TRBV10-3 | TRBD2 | CAIRSSGRTNNEQFF | TGTGCCATCAGGTCCAGCGGGAGGACCAACAATGAGCAGTTCTTC
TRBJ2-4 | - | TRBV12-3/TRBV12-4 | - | CASTPSGLAKNIQYF | TGTGCCAGCACCCCTTCGGGACTAGCCAAAAACATTCAGTACTTC